The rows below give T cell receptor beta chains drawn from one sample of a study of shared clonotypes between healthy human individuals. Data came from immunoSEQ multiplex PCR; TCRdb stores just in-frame clones and leaves some out. Of approximately 2.3 million clones in the sample, more than 80% are singletons; the top ten hold under 0.45%. The sample taken for sequencing was naive CD4+ T cells from PBMCs. These receptors were obtained from a young man in good health. Some clones in this sample may be carry-over from other donors' samples. CDR3s leave out the opening cysteine and the closing phenylalanine or tryptophan.

V gene | CDR3 protein
TRBV27 | ASSPLARGDTGELF
TRBV28 | ASSLIGGGELF
TRBV28 | ASSNMVGGNTEAF
TRBV10-3 | AITGGGTEAF
TRBV11-3 | ASSDSSTDTQY
TRBV4-3 | ASSQPSPGLYNEQF
TRBV28 | ASGRITETQY
TRBV10-2 | ASSDTARGNTGELF
TRBV6-1 | ASSEAYTGDEQY
TRBV19 | ASSSEPYSNQPQH